The 20 T cell receptor beta chains below come from one sample, sequenced in a study of vaccination effects on CD4 cells after COVID-19. Before any sequencing was done, the ViraFEST assay used viral peptide pools to expand antigen-specific CD4+ T cells. Upon completion of more than 9 days in culture, CD4+ T cells were isolated. Vaccinated participants had no history of SARS-CoV-2 infection and tested negative for nucleocapsid antibodies. Antigens for these TCRs are unknown. Assay used: immunoSEQ multiplex PCR; TCRdb lists only in-frame clones, some missing. In the table there are under 30,000 clones, around three quarters of which are singletons. Sequencing was performed on CD4+ T cells from PBMCs cultured with HCoV-NL63 spike peptides, taken before COVID-19 vaccination. These receptor sequences come from a human donor who received a COVID-19 vaccine.

CDR3 DNA sequence: TGTGCCAGCAGCTCCCTTTTAGAAGCTTTCTTT. It translates to CASSSLLEAFF. This chain links TRBV7-9 with TRBJ1-1; no clear D. CDR3 size: 11 residues. Per the germline V gene, CDR1 is SEHNR and CDR2 is FQNEAQ (reference sequence). With 4 bases removed from V and 8 bases from J, the gap between germline ends came to 8 bases.

A few counts support this clone. The CDR3 coding sequence is TGTGCCAGCAGCCCTATGATAGAGCAGTACTTC. Translation: CASSPMIEQYF. The V call is TRBV7-2, the J call TRBJ2-7; no clear D gene. Trimming took off 5 bases at V and 7 bases at J, with 9 bases between the two ends. CDR1 SGHTA and CDR2 FQGNSA come from the germline V gene. CDR3 size: 11 residues.

The chain recombines TRBV5-1 with TRBJ1-2; D is possibly TRBD1 (5 bases). The CDR3 extends over 14 amino acids. Germline V gene lookup returns CDR1 SGHRS and CDR2 YFSETQ. The ends were cut back, 0 bases at V and 2 bases at J, with 8 bases in the middle. CDR3 bases: TGCGCCAGCAGCTTGGTTTCAGGGAACTATGGCTACACCTTC. Encoded protein: CASSLVSGNYGYTF.

This chain uses TRBV10-2 with TRBJ1-5; TRBD1 is a possible D gene (5 bases). The CDR3 has 14 residues. The germline V gene has CDR1 WSHSY and CDR2 SAAADI. The ends were cut back, 6 bases at V and 3 bases at J, with 12 bases in the middle. The CDR3 is CASRDTGPNQPQHF. The CDR3 region has the DNA TGCGCCAGCAGGGACACAGGTCCCAATCAGCCCCAGCATTTT.

The rearrangement joins TRBV5-4 to TRBJ1-1; a weak D match, TRBD1 (6 bases). The CDR3 consists of 16 residues. CDR1 SGHNT and CDR2 YYREEE come from the germline V gene (reference sequence). V lost 0 bases and J 0 bases, leaving 12 bases between the germline ends. DNA of the CDR3: TGTGCCAGCAGCTTGGAATTGAGGGGGATGAACACTGAAGCTTTCTTT. Translation: CASSLELRGMNTEAFF.

The chain recombines TRBV3-1 (or the pseudogene TRBV3-2) with TRBJ1-2; 7 nucleotides match TRBD1. CDR1 is LGHDT, CDR2 YNNKEL, per germline (reference sequence). Trimming took 1 base from V and 6 from J; bases not matched to a gene: 2. The CDR3 has 13 amino acids. CDR3: CASSQGGGNGYTF. The DNA of the CDR3 is TGTGCCAGCAGCCAAGGAGGGGGCAATGGCTACACCTTC.

This clone appeared a few times. The chain uses TRBV19 and TRBJ2-1, with TRBD2 matching 7 bases. Germline V gene sequence: CDR1 LNHDA, CDR2 SQIVND (reference sequence). J gave up 4 bases and V 3 bases, and 9 bases lay outside the gene matches. The length of the CDR3 is 16 residues. The DNA of the CDR3 is TGTGCCAGTAGTATTCCCAGCGGGATTCTATACAATGAGCAGTTCTTC. Encoded protein: CASSIPSGILYNEQFF.

V is TRBV5-1 and J is TRBJ2-2; the D call may be TRBD1 or TRBD2 (5 bases each). The CDR3 has 14 amino acids. Germline V gene sequence: CDR1 SGHRS, CDR2 YFSETQ. V was shortened by 3 bases and J by 5 bases, with 11 bases between the two germline ends. CDR3 bases: TGCGCCAGCAGCTCCTCAGGGAGTACCGGGGAGCTGTTTTTT. Protein sequence: CASSSSGSTGELFF.

This chain joins TRBV4-2 and TRBJ2-3; 7 bases agree with TRBD2. The CDR3 sequence is 16 residues long. The trim removed 0 bases at V and 5 bases at J, leaving 8 bases unmatched. Germline V gene data show CDR1 as LGHNA and CDR2 as YNFKEQ. Here the CDR3 DNA reads TGTGCCAGCAGCCAAGATCGGGCTAGCGGACGAGATACGCAGTATTTT. Amino acids: CASSQDRASGRDTQYF.

The chain couples TRBV6-5 to TRBJ2-1; the D gene is possibly TRBD1 (5 bases). CDR3 length: 13 residues. Germline CDR1 reads MNHEY; CDR2 reads SVGAGI. V lost 6 bases and J 2 bases, leaving 8 bases between the germline ends. CDR3 in amino acids: CASRDTPYNEQFF. CDR3 coding DNA: TGTGCCAGCAGGGACACACCCTACAATGAGCAGTTCTTC.

This chain links TRBV7-6 with TRBJ2-1; no definite D call. V lost 4 bases and J lost 6, with 10 bases in between. Germline assignment: CDR1 SGHVS and CDR2 FNYEAQ. This CDR3 contains 13 residues. The CDR3 sequence: CASSSIGFNEQFF. CDR3 bases: TGTGCCAGCAGCTCTATCGGATTCAATGAGCAGTTCTTC.

This clone has just a few counts. The chain has TRBV5-1 and TRBJ2-5, with 9 bases identical to TRBD1. This CDR3 contains 15 residues. Germline CDR1 SGHRS, CDR2 YFSETQ. V lost 5 bases to trimming and J lost 5 bases; unmatched junction nucleotides: 10. The DNA of the CDR3 is TGCGCCAGCAGTCAACAGGGGGCGACTACGGAGACCCAGTACTTC. This sequence encodes CASSQQGATTETQYF.

This clone was recorded only once. V gene TRBV5-8 combines with J gene TRBJ1-5; 7 bases are shared with TRBD1. This CDR3 spans 15 amino acids. CDR1 is SGHTS, CDR2 YDEGEE, per germline. V was clipped by 3 bases and J by 9 bases; unmatched bases: 12. The CDR3 reads CASSSITGAAWPQHF. CDR3 DNA sequence: TGTGCCAGCAGCTCGATTACAGGGGCGGCATGGCCCCAGCATTTT.

This clone came up a few times. The J gene is TRBJ2-2, the V gene TRBV9, with 9 bases lining up with TRBD2. The CDR3 totals 17 residues. Germline CDR1 SGDLS, CDR2 YYNGEE. The J segment lost 5 bases and the V segment lost 5 bases, leaving 13 bases of the junction unmatched. As DNA, the CDR3 is TGTGCCAGCAGGGAATTAGCGGGAGAGGCGGGTACCGGGGAGCTGTTTTTT. Its translation is CASRELAGEAGTGELFF.

This chain joins TRBV3-1 (or the pseudogene TRBV3-2) and TRBJ2-3; no clear D. The germline gives CDR1 LGHDT, CDR2 YNNKEL (reference sequence). The germline V and J ends were trimmed by 1 base and 0 bases, with 11 bases remaining between them. The CDR3 totals 16 residues. CDR3 sequence reads: CASSQVTTSSTDTQYF. The CDR3 nucleotides read TGTGCCAGCAGCCAAGTAACAACGTCTAGCACAGATACGCAGTATTTT.

This clone was picked up a small number of times. Here the CDR3 reads CASSEFGQGPDTQYF. In DNA, the CDR3 is TGTGCCAGCAGTGAGTTTGGGCAGGGACCAGATACGCAGTATTTT. The chain joins TRBV2 to TRBJ2-3; D may correspond to TRBD1 or TRBD2 (5 bases each). Germline lookup yields CDR1 SNHLY and CDR2 FYNNEI. CDR3 length: 15 amino acids. V lost 3 bases to trimming and J lost 4 bases, with 14 bases between them.

This clone was recorded once. V and J are TRBV12-5 and TRBJ1-3; 9 bases align to TRBD1. Germline CDR1 and CDR2: LGHNT and FRNRAP. This CDR3 spans 16 amino acids. The trim removed 0 bases at V and 8 bases at J, leaving 8 bases unmatched. The CDR3 loop reads CASGLVPGTGNYTIYF. The CDR3 DNA follows: TGTGCTAGTGGTTTGGTACCAGGGACAGGGAATTACACCATATATTTT.

The genes are TRBV18 and TRBJ1-4; TRBD1 matches 7 bases. With 5 bases clipped from V and 2 bases from J, the junction kept 2 bases outside the gene matches. Looked up from germline, CDR1 is KGHSH and CDR2 is LQKENI. The CDR3 contains 14 residues. The CDR3 spells CASSSTGTNEKLFF. In nucleotides, the CDR3 is TGTGCCAGCTCATCGACAGGGACTAATGAAAAACTGTTTTTT.

This clone is a singleton in its sample. In DNA form, the CDR3 reads TGTGCCAGCAGCCACAATTCCGGGACAGGCTATGGCTACACCTTC. Amino acids: CASSHNSGTGYGYTF. The chain carries TRBV3-1 (or the pseudogene TRBV3-2) and TRBJ1-2, with TRBD1 identical over 8 bases. Per germline, CDR1 LGHDT and CDR2 YNNKEL (reference sequence). Trimming removed 3 bases from V and 4 bases from J; junction bases left unmatched: 7. The CDR3 runs to 15 residues.

This clone occurred once. The chain carries TRBV5-1 and TRBJ2-1; 8 bases are shared with TRBD2. The CDR3 runs to 16 residues. V shed 0 bases and J 10 bases; nucleotides not matched to a gene: 12. CDR1 and CDR2 (germline): SGHRS, YFSETQ. The CDR3, as DNA: TGCGCCAGCAGCTTGGGGGAGGAACTAGCGGTTAGGGAGCAGTTCTTC. It codes for CASSLGEELAVREQFF.